This TCR beta chain was identified in a study of blood T cell repertoires in COVID-19. Study overall: Samples came from the United States, Italy and Spain, spanning acute and convalescent COVID-19. The cDNA or gDNA used as material had been derived from T cells, B-cell-depleted T cells, or PBMCs.

Source study methods: It was from reference gene primer amplification that nucleated cell counts were estimated. The method was immunoSEQ multiplex PCR; TCRdb's version includes in-frame clones alone and lacks a portion of them. V, J and clone size are those of that table, while D and trimming were read from the DNA. The table lists around 110,000 clones, approximately 87% of them singletons, with under 2.5% in the top ten. This CDR3 has 14 residues. Trimming took 4 bases from V and 3 from J, leaving 14 bases between them. Germline values: CDR1 SGHDT, CDR2 YYEEEE. The chain couples TRBV5-6 to TRBJ2-7, with a possible D match to TRBD1 (6 bases). The specimen sequenced was peripheral blood. The TCR comes from a man aged 25 to 40 with acute or convalescent COVID-19. As DNA, the CDR3 is TGTGCCAGCAGCGAAGGACAGTCTTACTACGAGCAGTACTTC. Encoded protein: CASSEGQSYYEQYF.